This T cell receptor beta chain was recorded in a study of blood T cell repertoires in COVID-19. Germline lookup yields CDR1 MDHEN and CDR2 SYDVKM. V lost 6 bases to trimming and J lost 0 bases; unmatched junction nucleotides: 4. The length of the CDR3 is 15 residues. Measured with immunoSEQ multiplex PCR; TCRdb has only the in-frame clones, and not every one. The sample carries 120,000 to 150,000 clones, over 75% recorded once. The V call is TRBV28, the J call TRBJ1-5, with 8 bases that match TRBD1. The TCR was taken from a woman aged 55-75 years with active COVID-19. The specimen sequenced was peripheral blood. This chain's CDR3 is CASRHRGNSNQPQHF. The CDR3 DNA is TGTGCCAGCAGACACAGGGGGAATAGCAATCAGCCCCAGCATTTT. Full variable domain (outside the CDR3, taken from reference TRBV28 and TRBJ1-5): DVKVTQSSRYLVKRTGEKVFLECVQDMDHENMFWYRQDPGLGLRLIYFSYDVKMKEKGDIPEGYSVSREKKERFSLILESASTNQTSMYLCASRHRGNSNQPQHFGDGTRLSIL.